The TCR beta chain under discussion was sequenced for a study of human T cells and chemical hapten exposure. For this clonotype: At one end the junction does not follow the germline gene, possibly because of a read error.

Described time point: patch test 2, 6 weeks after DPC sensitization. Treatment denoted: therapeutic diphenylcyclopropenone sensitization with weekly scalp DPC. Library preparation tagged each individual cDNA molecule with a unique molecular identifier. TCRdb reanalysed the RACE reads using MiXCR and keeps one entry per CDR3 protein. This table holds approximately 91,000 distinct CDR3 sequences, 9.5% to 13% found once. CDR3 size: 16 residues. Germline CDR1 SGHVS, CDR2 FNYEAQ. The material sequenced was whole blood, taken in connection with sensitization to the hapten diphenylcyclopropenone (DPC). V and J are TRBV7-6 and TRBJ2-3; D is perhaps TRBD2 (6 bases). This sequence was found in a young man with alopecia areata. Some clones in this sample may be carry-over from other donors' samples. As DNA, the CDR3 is TGTGCCAGCAGCTTATTGCTCGGCGGGACGACAGATTCGCAGTATTTT. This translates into CASSLLLGGTTDSQYF.